These T cell receptor beta chains were read from a single sample in a study of blood T cell repertoires in COVID-19. The assay was immunoSEQ multiplex PCR, and TCRdb's table has in-frame clones only and misses some. The table shows 55,000 to 70,000 clones, with 70% to 90% occurring only once. Sequencing was carried out using peripheral blood. Receptors were obtained from a woman aged 50 to 65 with COVID-19, enrolled during active disease. Each CDR3 is given with its conserved first and last residue. A D gene is named only where the DNA matches it firmly. A row's size may be missing; if present it is once, few, many or a size class.

v_call	d_call	clone_size	j_call	cdr3_aa	cdr3_nt
TRBV5-1	TRBD1	NA	TRBJ1-1	CASSERTGRGTEAFF	TGCGCCAGCAGCGAACGGACAGGGAGGGGAACTGAAGCTTTCTTT
TRBV15	NA	NA	TRBJ1-4	CATSREWGQNNEKLFF	TGTGCCACCAGCAGAGAATGGGGGCAGAATAATGAAAAACTGTTTTTT
TRBV5-1	NA	NA	TRBJ2-2	CASSLVSPGELFF	TGCGCCAGCAGCCTCGTTAGTCCCGGGGAGCTGTTTTTT
TRBV7-2	TRBD2	NA	TRBJ2-3	CASSLRLAGENTQYF	TGTGCCAGCAGCCTCAGACTAGCGGGCGAAAATACGCAGTATTTT
TRBV27	NA	once	TRBJ1-2	CASSLGGVGGSGYTF	TGTGCCAGCAGTTTAGGAGGGGTAGGCGGGTCTGGCTACACCTTC
TRBV10-3	NA	NA	TRBJ2-1	CANSRDSLNEQFF	TGTGCCAACTCCCGGGACTCCCTTAATGAGCAGTTCTTC
TRBV11-2	NA	NA	TRBJ2-3	CASTPDRWVAAINTQYF	TGTGCCAGCACCCCGGATAGGTGGGTAGCGGCCATAAATACGCAGTATTTT
TRBV5-4	NA	NA	TRBJ1-5	CASSLDRAGTAQHF	TGTGCCAGCAGCTTGGACAGGGCCGGTACAGCCCAGCATTTT
TRBV4-3	NA	few	TRBJ2-3	CASSQDRGNPTDTQYF	TGCGCCAGCAGCCAAGATAGAGGGAACCCCACAGATACGCAGTATTTT
TRBV7-2	TRBD1	few	TRBJ1-5	CASSLTGGNQPQHF	TGTGCCAGCAGCTTGACAGGGGGCAATCAGCCCCAGCATTTT
TRBV5-1	TRBD1	NA	TRBJ2-7	CASSLDIQGIHEQYF	TGCGCCAGCAGCTTGGATATACAGGGGATCCACGAGCAGTACTTC
TRBV11-3	NA	NA	TRBJ2-1	CASSLGGERTEFF	TGTGCCAGCAGCTTGGGAGGAGAAAGGACCGAGTTCTTC
TRBV4-2	TRBD2	NA	TRBJ2-3	CASSLASGTDTQYF	TGTGCCAGCAGCCTGGCTAGCGGAACAGATACGCAGTATTTT
TRBV9	NA	few	TRBJ1-3	CASSVGPPRSGNTIYF	TGTGCCAGCAGCGTAGGACCTCCTAGGTCCGGAAACACCATATATTTT
TRBV5-1	NA	NA	TRBJ2-7	CASSSITGSGNEQYF	TGCGCCAGCAGCTCAATCACGGGTTCGGGAAACGAGCAGTACTTC
TRBV12-5	TRBD2	NA	TRBJ2-5	CASGSGLAGETQYF	TGTGCTAGTGGTTCGGGACTAGCGGGAGAGACCCAGTACTTC
TRBV4-1	TRBD1	NA	TRBJ2-5	CASSRGQGGETQYF	TGCGCCAGCAGCCGCGGACAGGGTGGAGAGACCCAGTACTTC
TRBV7-2	NA	NA	TRBJ1-4	CASSPVARSDNEKLFF	TGTGCCAGCAGCCCGGTTGCCCGGTCCGATAATGAAAAACTGTTTTTT
TRBV28	NA	NA	TRBJ2-3	CASSPLGGWGTDTQYF	TGTGCCAGCAGTCCCCTTGGCGGGTGGGGAACAGATACGCAGTATTTT
TRBV7-2	TRBD2	NA	TRBJ2-2	CASSLRTSLAGELFF	TGTGCCAGCAGCTTACGGACTAGTCTTGCCGGGGAGCTGTTTTTT
TRBV6-6	NA	NA	TRBJ1-3	CASSYFVRGSGNTIYF	TGTGCCAGCAGTTACTTTGTTAGAGGGAGTGGAAACACCATATATTTT
TRBV29-1	NA	NA	TRBJ1-2	CSVALTGYGYTF	TGCAGCGTGGCGCTGACAGGCTATGGCTACACCTTC
TRBV30	TRBD1	few	TRBJ1-5	CAWGQGVDQPQHF	TGTGCCTGGGGACAGGGTGTAGATCAGCCCCAGCATTTT
TRBV19	TRBD2	NA	TRBJ2-1	CASSLAGSSYNEQFF	TGTGCCAGTAGCTTAGCGGGGAGCTCCTACAATGAGCAGTTCTTC
TRBV10-1	TRBD1	few	TRBJ1-1	CANVPGQGPGVVTEAFF	TGCGCCAACGTCCCGGGACAGGGACCAGGAGTGGTTACTGAAGCTTTCTTT
TRBV5-1	TRBD2	NA	TRBJ2-7	CASSGGLAGLFGIDEQYF	TGCGCCAGCAGTGGGGGACTAGCGGGACTCTTTGGTATCGACGAGCAGTACTTC
TRBV5-4	TRBD1	NA	TRBJ1-1	CASSPPGQRAFF	TGTGCCAGCAGCCCCCCGGGACAGCGGGCTTTCTTT
TRBV28	TRBD2	NA	TRBJ2-1	CASRITSGRFGEQFF	TGTGCCAGCCGTATTACTAGCGGGAGGTTCGGAGAGCAGTTCTTC